One sample yielded the 20 T cell receptor beta chains listed below, sequenced in a study of blood T cell repertoires in COVID-19. Sequencing used immunoSEQ multiplex PCR; TCRdb keeps in-frame clones, though not all of them. The profile covers approximately 390,000 clones, with 85% to 90% appearing a single time and 6% to 7.5% taken by the ten largest. Sequenced input: peripheral blood. These receptors originate from a man aged 18 to 35 with active or convalescent COVID-19.

The V gene is TRBV7-2, the J gene TRBJ2-7, with D perhaps TRBD2 (6 bases). Germline V gene sequence: CDR1 SGHTA, CDR2 FQGNSA. The CDR3 covers 14 residues. With 5 bases removed from V and 0 bases from J, the gap between germline ends came to 11 bases. DNA of the CDR3: TGTGCCAGCAGCCCGACTAGTACCTCCTACGAGCAGTACTTC. Protein product: CASSPTSTSYEQYF.

This chain joins TRBV6-2 or TRBV6-3 and TRBJ1-1; D remains ambiguous. CDR3 length: 12 amino acids. Trimming took 2 bases from V and 4 from J, leaving 5 bases between them. In germline, CDR1 is MNHEY, CDR2 SVGEGT. The CDR3 bases are TGTGCCAGCAGTTACCTCGGCACTGAAGCTTTCTTT. Its protein is CASSYLGTEAFF.

The chain employs TRBV7-8 and TRBJ2-1; D is unresolved. The CDR3 consists of 14 residues. Trimming left V 5 bases short and J 0 bases short, with 8 bases between. The germline V gene encodes CDR1 SGHVS and CDR2 FQNEAQ. The CDR3 sequence: CASSPSGSYNEQFF. The CDR3 DNA sequence: TGTGCCAGCAGCCCCTCGGGCTCCTACAATGAGCAGTTCTTC.

V usage is TRBV18 and J usage is TRBJ1-1; D is ambiguous. V was pared by 3 bases and J by 3 bases, with 11 bases between. This CDR3 region has 14 residues. Looked up from germline, CDR1 is KGHSH and CDR2 is LQKENI. Here the CDR3 DNA reads TGTGCCAGCTCACCGACGATACGGGACACTGAAGCTTTCTTT. The encoded protein is CASSPTIRDTEAFF. Combining the CDR3 with reference TRBV18 and TRBJ1-1 gives the whole variable domain NAGVMQNPRHLVRRRGQEARLRCSPMKGHSHVYWYRQLPEEGLKFMVYLQKENIIDESGMPKERFSAEFPKEGPSILRIQQVVRGDSAAYFCASSPTIRDTEAFFGQGTRLTVV.

V and J are TRBV6-5 and TRBJ1-2; 8 positions match TRBD1. V lost 5 bases to trimming and J lost 12 bases; unmatched junction nucleotides: 8. CDR1 and CDR2 (germline): MNHEY, SVGAGI. The CDR3 contains 12 residues. CDR3 nucleotides: TGTGCCAGCAGTACAACGGACAGGGCCGACACCTTC. Residues: CASSTTDRADTF.

CDR3 amino acids: CASSLRTETYEQYF. CDR3 nucleotides: TGTGCCAGCAGCTTACGGACAGAGACCTACGAGCAGTACTTC. The chain links TRBV7-2 to TRBJ2-7; a possible D gene is TRBD1 (6 bases). CDR1 SGHTA and CDR2 FQGNSA come from the germline V gene. The CDR3 covers 14 residues. The V and J ends lost 2 bases and 2 bases respectively, with 10 bases between them. The full variable domain, its missing parts supplied by reference TRBV7-2 and TRBJ2-7, is GAGVSQSPSNKVTEKGKDVELRCDPISGHTALYWYRQSLGQGLEFLIYFQGNSAPDKSGLPSDRFSAERTGGSVSTLTIQRTQQEDSAVYLCASSLRTETYEQYFGPGTRLTVT.

V and J are TRBV24-1 and TRBJ2-2; no reliable D call. This CDR3 contains 14 residues. Trimming removed 3 bases at V and 3 bases at J, with 7 bases between. CDR1 and CDR2 (germline): KGHDR, SFDVKD. The CDR3 reads CATSDPSHTGELFF. The CDR3 nucleotides are TGTGCCACCAGTGATCCTTCTCACACCGGGGAGCTGTTTTTT.

The chain recombines TRBV19 with TRBJ1-2; maybe TRBD1 (6 bases). Germline V gives CDR1 LNHDA, CDR2 SQIVND (reference sequence). The CDR3 loop spans 16 amino acids. Trimming pared 4 bases from V and 5 bases from J, leaving 20 bases between. The CDR3 nucleotides are TGTGCCAGTAGTAGGCAGGACAGTGCTTTTGGGTATGGCTACACCTTC. This gives the protein CASSRQDSAFGYGYTF.

The CDR3 region is CASRSGGGELFF. CDR3 bases: TGTGCCAGCAGGTCGGGTGGCGGGGAGCTGTTTTTT. The V gene is TRBV12-3 or TRBV12-4, the J gene TRBJ2-2; D remains ambiguous. The V and J ends lost 6 bases and 7 bases respectively, with 9 bases between them. The CDR3 sequence is 12 residues long.

The J gene is TRBJ2-3, the V gene TRBV7-9; unclear D gene. V was pared by 5 bases and J by 3 bases, with 9 bases between. The germline V gene has CDR1 SEHNR and CDR2 FQNEAQ (reference sequence). This CDR3 is 13 amino acids long. The CDR3 spells CASSQALTDTQYF. In DNA, the CDR3 is TGTGCCAGCAGCCAAGCCTTAACAGATACGCAGTATTTT.

This sequence joins TRBV2 and TRBJ1-5, with D possibly matching TRBD1 (5 bases). CDR1 SNHLY and CDR2 FYNNEI come from the germline V gene. Trimming pared 4 bases from V and 4 bases from J, leaving 11 bases between. The CDR3 covers 14 residues. As DNA, the CDR3 is TGTGCCAGCAGTGTCGAGACAGAAAATCAGCCCCAGCATTTT. Protein product: CASSVETENQPQHF. Full variable domain (remainder filled in from reference TRBV2 and TRBJ1-5): EPEVTQTPSHQVTQMGQEVILRCVPISNHLYFYWYRQILGQKVEFLVSFYNNEISEKSEIFDDQFSVERPDGSNFTLKIRSTKLEDSAMYFCASSVETENQPQHFGDGTRLSIL.

In DNA, the CDR3 is TGCAGCGCCCCCAACAGGGCTTACAATGAGCAGTTCTTC. It specifies CSAPNRAYNEQFF. The rearrangement links TRBV29-1 to TRBJ2-1, with a possible D match to TRBD1 (6 bases). Germline V CDR1 and CDR2: SQVTM, ANQGSEA. CDR3 length: 13 residues. V was shortened by 7 bases and J by 4 bases, with 14 bases between the two germline ends.

The CDR3 DNA sequence: TGTGCCAGCAGCCTCGCTACGGGGGCCTACGAGCAGTACTTC. It yields the protein CASSLATGAYEQYF. This chain joins TRBV7-8 and TRBJ2-7; TRBD2 might be the D (6 bases). V dropped 5 bases and J dropped 2 bases, with 13 bases sitting between them. The CDR3 has 14 residues. CDR1 SGHVS and CDR2 FQNEAQ come from the germline V gene. Full variable domain (missing parts from reference TRBV7-8 and TRBJ2-7): GAGVSQSPRYKVAKRGQDVALRCDPISGHVSLFWYQQALGQGPEFLTYFQNEAQLDKSGLPSDRFFAERPEGSVSTLKIQRTQQEDSAVYLCASSLATGAYEQYFGPGTRLTVT.

This clone was found once. The V call is TRBV7-2, the J call TRBJ2-5; D possibly corresponds to TRBD1 (5 bases). This CDR3 contains 12 residues. V lost 6 bases, J lost 4 bases, and 9 bases lay in between. Per the germline V gene, CDR1 is SGHTA and CDR2 is FQGNSA. The CDR3 sequence is CASSLRAETQYF. The CDR3 bases are TGTGCCAGCAGTCTCAGGGCAGAGACCCAGTACTTC.

This clone is a singleton in its sample. CDR3 DNA sequence: TGTGCCAGCAGTTTATTAGGGGGACCTGCGCAGTTCTTC. Residues: CASSLLGGPAQFF. This rearrangement joins TRBV28 to TRBJ2-1, with D perhaps matching TRBD1 (6 bases). Germline V gene sequence: CDR1 MDHEN, CDR2 SYDVKM. Trimming shortened V by 1 base and J by 12 bases, and 13 bases separated the two germline ends. The CDR3 consists of 13 residues.

The chain links TRBV4-1 to TRBJ2-3; 11 positions agree with TRBD2. Germline values: CDR1 MGHRA, CDR2 YSYEKL. This CDR3 is 18 amino acids long. Trimming cost V 0 bases and J 2 bases; bases outside gene matches: 7. The CDR3 region has the DNA TGCGCCAGCAGCCAAGAGAAGGGACTAGCGGCTAACACAGATACGCAGTATTTT. Its protein is CASSQEKGLAANTDTQYF.

The V and J genes are TRBV2 and TRBJ1-2, with TRBD1 as a possible D gene (5 bases). Trimming took 8 bases from V and 4 from J, leaving 17 bases between them. Germline values: CDR1 SNHLY, CDR2 FYNNEI. The CDR3 extends over 14 amino acids. The CDR3 protein is CASGRTFMGYGYTF. As DNA, the CDR3 is TGTGCCAGCGGTAGGACATTTATGGGCTATGGCTACACCTTC.

In its sample, this clone was seen a few times. J is TRBJ1-1 and V is TRBV7-2; D uncertain. Germline CDR1 and CDR2: SGHTA and FQGNSA. Trimming removed 0 bases from V and 7 bases from J, with 9 bases in between. The CDR3 runs 13 residues. CDR3 sequence reads: CASSLARSGEAFF. DNA for the CDR3: TGTGCCAGCAGCTTAGCGCGTTCGGGTGAAGCTTTCTTT.

The V and J genes are TRBV29-1 and TRBJ2-7; 9 bases map to TRBD1. The CDR3 is made up of 13 amino acids. Trimming removed 8 bases from V and 5 bases from J; junction bases left unmatched: 10. The germline V gene has CDR1 SQVTM and CDR2 ANQGSEA. CDR3 sequence reads: CSFTGTGFHEQYF. The CDR3 DNA reads as TGCAGCTTTACCGGGACAGGGTTCCACGAGCAGTACTTC.

J is TRBJ2-1 and V is TRBV19, with 9 positions matching TRBD2. The CDR3 spans 17 residues. The V gene's germline CDR1 is LNHDA and CDR2 SQIVND (reference sequence). Unmatched junction bases numbered 5, after V lost 0 bases and J lost 2 bases. Here the CDR3 DNA reads TGTGCCAGTAGTATAGACTTTAGCGGGAGAACCTACAATGAGCAGTTCTTC. Translation: CASSIDFSGRTYNEQFF.